The rows below give T cell receptor beta chains drawn from one sample of a study of shared clonotypes between healthy human individuals. Sequencing used immunoSEQ multiplex PCR; TCRdb keeps in-frame clones, though not all of them. The sample carries 450,000 to 600,000 clones, 79% recorded once. Sequenced sample: PBMCs. Receptors were obtained from a woman in her forties in good health. Some clones in this sample may be carry-over from other donors' samples. The CDR3 runs from the conserved cysteine through the conserved F or W. Fields, in order: CDR3 protein, CDR3 DNA, D gene, J gene, V gene, clone size, CDR3 length. A D gene is named only where the DNA matches it firmly. Size values are once, few and many counts, or a class for expanded clones, and some rows have none.

cdr3_aa: CASSTPGQGAGEQYF; cdr3_nt: TGTGCCAGCAGTACTCCGGGACAGGGGGCTGGTGAGCAGTACTTC; d_call: TRBD1; j_call: TRBJ2-7; v_call: TRBV28; clone_size: -; cdr3_length: 15
cdr3_aa: CASRTAPDTQYF; cdr3_nt: TGTGCCAGCAGGACAGCACCAGATACGCAGTATTTT; d_call: -; j_call: TRBJ2-3; v_call: TRBV25-1; clone_size: -; cdr3_length: 12
cdr3_aa: CASSPGGGARYGYTF; cdr3_nt: TGTGCCAGCAGCCCCGGGGGGGGCGCCCGATATGGCTACACCTTC; d_call: -; j_call: TRBJ1-2; v_call: TRBV13; clone_size: -; cdr3_length: 15
cdr3_aa: CASSAGGAPGREQFF; cdr3_nt: TGTGCCAGCAGCGCCGGGGGCGCGCCTGGGAGGGAGCAGTTCTTC; d_call: -; j_call: TRBJ2-1; v_call: TRBV9; clone_size: -; cdr3_length: 15
cdr3_aa: CASSLGRASPELFF; cdr3_nt: TGTGCCAGCAGTTTGGGCAGAGCGTCCCCAGAGCTGTTTTTT; d_call: -; j_call: TRBJ2-2; v_call: TRBV28; clone_size: -; cdr3_length: 14
cdr3_aa: CASSLEARESDTQYF; cdr3_nt: TGCGCCAGCAGCTTGGAGGCGCGGGAGTCAGATACGCAGTATTTT; d_call: TRBD2; j_call: TRBJ2-3; v_call: TRBV5-1; clone_size: -; cdr3_length: 15
cdr3_aa: CASSAGGGRNTIYF; cdr3_nt: TGCGCCAGCAGCGCTGGGGGTGGTCGGAACACCATATATTTT; d_call: -; j_call: TRBJ1-3; v_call: TRBV5-1; clone_size: -; cdr3_length: 14
cdr3_aa: CASSVPAGSYGYTF; cdr3_nt: TGTGCCAGCAGTGTACCGGCAGGTAGCTATGGCTACACCTTC; d_call: -; j_call: TRBJ1-2; v_call: TRBV6-1; clone_size: few; cdr3_length: 14
cdr3_aa: CASSPATGFGNTF; cdr3_nt: TGTGCCAGCTCACCCGCGACAGGGTTTGGCAACACCTTC; d_call: TRBD1; j_call: TRBJ1-2; v_call: TRBV18; clone_size: -; cdr3_length: 13
cdr3_aa: CASILDRGLSNQPQHF; cdr3_nt: TGTGCCAGCATTTTAGACAGGGGACTTAGCAATCAGCCCCAGCATTTT; d_call: TRBD1; j_call: TRBJ1-5; v_call: TRBV11-3; clone_size: -; cdr3_length: 16
cdr3_aa: CASSLGGTKNIQYF; cdr3_nt: TGTGCCAGCAGTTTGGGGGGTACCAAAAACATTCAGTACTTC; d_call: -; j_call: TRBJ2-4; v_call: TRBV28; clone_size: -; cdr3_length: 14
cdr3_aa: CASSPGQGSDIQYF; cdr3_nt: TGTGCCAGCAGCCCTGGACAGGGATCGGACATTCAGTACTTC; d_call: TRBD1; j_call: TRBJ2-4; v_call: TRBV5-4; clone_size: -; cdr3_length: 14
cdr3_aa: CASSDGRGQAFF; cdr3_nt: TGTGCCAGCAGTGATGGGCGTGGACAGGCTTTCTTT; d_call: -; j_call: TRBJ1-1; v_call: TRBV6-1; clone_size: -; cdr3_length: 12
cdr3_aa: CAISAAGGADYGYTF; cdr3_nt: TGTGCCATCAGTGCGGCAGGGGGCGCGGACTATGGCTACACCTTC; d_call: TRBD1; j_call: TRBJ1-2; v_call: TRBV10-3; clone_size: -; cdr3_length: 15
cdr3_aa: CASATLRGDEAFF; cdr3_nt: TGTGCCAGCGCCACTCTAAGGGGGGATGAAGCTTTCTTT; d_call: -; j_call: TRBJ1-1; v_call: TRBV9; clone_size: -; cdr3_length: 13
cdr3_aa: CASSVGRGLADTQYF; cdr3_nt: TGCGCCAGCAGCGTTGGTCGAGGACTAGCGGATACGCAGTATTTT; d_call: TRBD2; j_call: TRBJ2-3; v_call: TRBV5-1; clone_size: -; cdr3_length: 15
cdr3_aa: CASSPGASSNQPQHF; cdr3_nt: TGTGCCAGCAGCCCCGGGGCATCTAGCAATCAGCCCCAGCATTTT; d_call: -; j_call: TRBJ1-5; v_call: TRBV6-5; clone_size: once; cdr3_length: 15
cdr3_aa: CASMTRASNYGYTF; cdr3_nt: TGTGCCAGCATGACAAGGGCCTCTAACTATGGCTACACCTTC; d_call: -; j_call: TRBJ1-2; v_call: TRBV27; clone_size: -; cdr3_length: 14
cdr3_aa: CASSEGRHYEQYF; cdr3_nt: TGTGCCAGCAGTGAGGGCAGACACTACGAGCAGTACTTC; d_call: -; j_call: TRBJ2-7; v_call: TRBV6-1; clone_size: -; cdr3_length: 13
cdr3_aa: CGTGRANTGELFF; cdr3_nt: TGTGGGACCGGGCGTGCGAACACCGGGGAGCTGTTTTTT; d_call: -; j_call: TRBJ2-2; v_call: TRBV30; clone_size: -; cdr3_length: 13
cdr3_aa: CASSQPLGGRETQYF; cdr3_nt: TGCGCCAGCAGCCAACCCCTGGGCGGGAGAGAGACCCAGTACTTC; d_call: TRBD2; j_call: TRBJ2-5; v_call: TRBV4-1; clone_size: once; cdr3_length: 15
cdr3_aa: CASSALAGGVEQYF; cdr3_nt: TGTGCCAGCAGCGCACTAGCGGGGGGGGTCGAGCAGTACTTC; d_call: TRBD2; j_call: TRBJ2-7; v_call: TRBV7-2; clone_size: once; cdr3_length: 14
cdr3_aa: CAWTRDRDTGELFF; cdr3_nt: TGTGCCTGGACCCGGGACAGAGACACCGGGGAGCTGTTTTTT; d_call: TRBD1; j_call: TRBJ2-2; v_call: TRBV30; clone_size: -; cdr3_length: 14
cdr3_aa: CASSGTSGSASTDTQYF; cdr3_nt: TGTGCCAGCAGTGGGACTAGCGGGAGCGCTAGCACAGATACGCAGTATTTT; d_call: TRBD2; j_call: TRBJ2-3; v_call: TRBV25-1; clone_size: -; cdr3_length: 17
cdr3_aa: CASSQDISMGGNSPLHF; cdr3_nt: TGTGCCAGCAGCCAAGACATCTCAATGGGGGGAAATTCACCCCTCCACTTT; d_call: -; j_call: TRBJ1-6; v_call: TRBV4-2; clone_size: once; cdr3_length: 17